These 25 T cell receptor beta chains originate from one sample sequenced in a study of regulatory T cells in long-lasting Graves disease. Through Arm-PCR of CDR3 regions and iRepertoire HTBI primers, TCR beta libraries were built. TCRdb recomputed calls from the multiplex PCR reads with MiXCR, one row per CDR3 protein. The table has around 500,000 distinct CDR3 sequences, 15% to 20% seen once. The sample's time point: newly diagnosed GD, antithyroid drugs for less than 3 months. From RNA extracted from PBMCs, the TCR library was made. A further study also used this sample, focusing on T cells in Graves' hyperthyroidism and ophthalmopathy.

The input for sequencing was peripheral blood mononuclear cells (PBMCs), taken at new diagnosis, from a patient treated with antithyroid drugs. The source is a middle-aged woman with Graves disease.

The rearrangement links TRBV12-3 or TRBV12-4 to TRBJ2-1; 11 bases map to TRBD2. The CDR3 runs to 17 residues. V gave up 5 bases and J gave up 6 bases; unmatched junction bases: 12. The CDR3 is CASSGGLSGGAGNEQFF. The CDR3 DNA reads as TGTGCCAGCAGTGGGGGCCTTAGCGGGGGGGCTGGCAATGAGCAGTTCTTC.

The chain combines TRBV28 with TRBJ1-3; tentative D call: TRBD1 (6 bases). With 9 bases removed from V and 4 bases from J, the gap between germline ends came to 19 bases. Germline-derived CDR1 and CDR2 are MDHEN and SYDVKM. The CDR3 totals 15 residues. The chain's CDR3 is CASYAPQGSGNTIYF. CDR3 coding DNA: TGTGCCAGTTATGCTCCACAGGGCTCCGGAAACACCATATATTTT. Supplemented by reference TRBV28 and TRBJ1-3, the full variable domain reads DVKVTQSSRYLVKRTGEKVFLECVQDMDHENMFWYRQDPGLGLRLIYFSYDVKMKEKGDIPEGYSVSREKKERFSLILESASTNQTSMYLCASYAPQGSGNTIYFGEGSWLTVV.

The chain uses TRBV6-1 and TRBJ2-2, with D possibly matching TRBD1 (6 bases). The V end lost 6 bases, the J end lost 1 base, and 15 bases lay between the germline ends. This CDR3 has 16 amino acids. Germline V lookup: CDR1 MNHNS, CDR2 SASEGT. The CDR3 loop reads CASSPVRTENTGELFF. CDR3 nucleotide sequence: TGTGCCAGCAGCCCCGTACGGACAGAGAACACCGGGGAGCTGTTTTTT.

In its sample, this clonotype was seen a few times. This chain joins TRBV20-1 and TRBJ1-2, with 7 nucleotides matching TRBD1. Trimming took 2 bases from V and 0 from J; bases not matched to a gene: 6. CDR1 and CDR2 (germline): DFQATT, SNEGSKA (reference sequence). The CDR3 runs to 15 residues. CDR3 sequence (DNA): TGCAGTGCTAGACCTTGGACAGGCTCTAACTATGGCTACACCTTC. It translates to CSARPWTGSNYGYTF.

Worth noting for this clonotype: This may be a read error, as it is one base from a much larger clone. The chain uses TRBV18 and TRBJ2-7, with 12 bases matching TRBD1. The CDR3 has 15 residues. Germline V lookup: CDR1 KGHSH, CDR2 LQKENI. The DNA for the CDR3 is TGTGTCAGCTCACCGGACCGGGACAGGGGGCTAAAGCAGTACTTC. Encoded protein: CVSSPDRDRGLKQYF.

Notes on this clonotype: A far larger clone is just one base off, so this is likely a read error. The chain combines TRBV11-3 with TRBJ2-3; TRBD2 matches at 7 bases. The CDR3 totals 14 residues. Germline values: CDR1 SGHNT, CDR2 YENEEA. The CDR3 region has the DNA TGTGCCGGCAGCCCCGTACTAGCGACGGATACGCAGTATTTT. Translating it yields CAGSPVLATDTQYF.

This clonotype was observed many times. The chain is built from TRBV11-2 and TRBJ2-5; D unclear. With 8 bases removed from V and 2 bases from J, the gap between germline ends came to 18 bases. Per germline, CDR1 SGHAT and CDR2 FQNNGV. The CDR3 is 15 amino acids. CDR3 nucleotides: TGTGCCAGCCAATCCAGTTGGGCGTCTCAAGAGACCCAGTACTTC. Amino acid sequence: CASQSSWASQETQYF.

The table lists this clonotype with a few counts. The chain couples TRBV20-1 to TRBJ2-2; D may be TRBD1 (6 bases). Trimming shortened V by 0 bases and J by 0 bases, and 14 bases separated the two germline ends. The CDR3 is made up of 17 amino acids. Germline V lookup: CDR1 DFQATT, CDR2 SNEGSKA (reference sequence). CDR3 sequence reads: CSARDLHSGANTGELFF. The CDR3 bases are TGCAGTGCTAGAGATCTCCATTCAGGGGCGAACACCGGGGAGCTGTTTTTT.

There are many counts of this clonotype. The chain employs TRBV20-1 and TRBJ1-1; maybe TRBD1 (5 bases). Trimming took 5 bases from V and 0 from J, leaving 7 bases between them. This CDR3 is 12 amino acids long. Germline V gene lookup returns CDR1 DFQATT and CDR2 SNEGSKA (reference sequence). The CDR3 DNA is TGCAGTGCTCCCAGGGTGAACACTGAAGCTTTCTTT. As protein: CSAPRVNTEAFF.

This clonotype was seen many times. The V call is TRBV20-1, the J call TRBJ2-3; 10 nucleotides match TRBD2. CDR3 length: 16 amino acids. Trimming cost V 5 bases and J 4 bases; bases outside gene matches: 12. CDR1 DFQATT and CDR2 SNEGSKA come from the germline V gene (reference sequence). The CDR3 sequence is CSAESLSSGGPDTQYF. CDR3 sequence (DNA): TGCAGTGCTGAGTCCCTTTCTAGCGGGGGCCCAGATACGCAGTATTTT.

The sample holds many counts of this clonotype. One junction end disagrees with the germline gene, perhaps due to a read error. The chain combines TRBV5-1 with TRBJ1-1, with D unclear. This CDR3 is built from 12 residues. CDR1 is SGHRS, CDR2 YFSETQ, per germline. CDR3 DNA sequence: TGTGCCAGCAGCTCAACGGAGGTAGAAGCTTTCTTT. Translated, it gives CASSSTEVEAFF.

Ten or more counts support this clonotype. The chain has TRBV15 and TRBJ1-1; D uncertain. V was trimmed by 1 base and J by 2 bases, leaving 11 bases between them. Germline CDR1 LNHNV, CDR2 YYDKDF (reference sequence). The CDR3 totals 15 residues. As DNA, the CDR3 is TGTGCCACCAGCAGAGGTAGGGAACTAAACACTGAAGCTTTCTTT. Translating gives CATSRGRELNTEAFF. The full variable domain, its missing parts supplied by reference TRBV15 and TRBJ1-1, is DAMVIQNPRYQVTQFGKPVTLSCSQTLNHNVMYWYQQKSSQAPKLLFHYYDKDFNNEADTPDNFQSRRPNTSFCFLDIRSPGLGDTAMYLCATSRGRELNTEAFFGQGTRLTVV.

V is TRBV5-1 and J is TRBJ1-1; 8 bases map to TRBD1. Germline V gene data show CDR1 as SGHRS and CDR2 as YFSETQ. The CDR3 contains 17 residues. With V trimmed by 1 base and J by 0 bases, 8 bases remained unmatched. This CDR3 is CASSLRTGHGMNTEAFF. Here the CDR3 DNA reads TGCGCCAGCAGCTTGCGGACAGGGCACGGCATGAACACTGAAGCTTTCTTT.

This clonotype was recorded at least ten times. J is TRBJ2-1 and V is TRBV7-8, with D perhaps matching TRBD1 (5 bases). Germline-derived CDR1 and CDR2 are SGHVS and FQNEAQ. Between the trimmed V and J ends, which lost 3 bases and 15 bases, there was a span of 21 bases. The CDR3 runs to 14 residues. CDR3 bases: TGTGCCAGCAGCTTGGGCAGGGTTAGCTCGGTGTGGTTCTTC. Translation: CASSLGRVSSVWFF.

This clonotype was seen repeatedly, ten times or more. The chain has TRBV7-9 and TRBJ2-5; D tentatively fits TRBD1 or TRBD2 (5 bases each). The length of the CDR3 is 14 residues. With 5 bases removed from V and 7 bases from J, the gap between germline ends came to 17 bases. CDR1 and CDR2 from the germline V gene are SEHNR and FQNEAQ (reference sequence). The CDR3: CASSEGPSLWTQYF. The CDR3 DNA is TGTGCCAGCAGCGAGGGACCTTCTTTATGGACCCAGTACTTC.

The V and J genes are TRBV4-1 and TRBJ2-5; D not certain. Germline V gene data show CDR1 as MGHRA and CDR2 as YSYEKL. The ends were cut back, 0 bases at V and 1 base at J, with 6 bases in the middle. The CDR3 is 14 residues long. The CDR3 region has the DNA TGCGCCAGCAGCCAAGAGGCCAGCCAAGAGACCCAGTACTTC. Encoded protein: CASSQEASQETQYF.

In this sample, this clonotype turned up a few times. This sequence joins TRBV6-2 or TRBV6-3 and TRBJ2-7; D remains ambiguous. Deletions cut 2 bases from V and 3 bases from J, with 5 bases between. This CDR3 spans 12 amino acids. CDR1 is MNHEY, CDR2 SVGEGT, per germline. The CDR3 nucleotides read TGTGCCAGCAGTTACGGGATCTACGAGCAGTACTTC. The encoded protein is CASSYGIYEQYF.

This clonotype was recorded many times. This chain links TRBV30 with TRBJ2-6; no firm D call. Trimming took 3 bases from V and 0 from J, leaving 6 bases between them. The CDR3 covers 14 residues. The V gene's germline CDR1 is GTSNPN and CDR2 SVGIG (reference sequence). CDR3 in amino acids: CAWRGYSGANVLTF. CDR3 DNA sequence: TGTGCCTGGAGAGGGTACTCTGGGGCCAACGTCCTGACTTTC.

The chain is built from TRBV9 and TRBJ1-3; 11 positions match TRBD1. The J segment lost 5 bases and the V segment lost 5 bases, leaving 3 bases of the junction unmatched. Germline assignment: CDR1 SGDLS and CDR2 YYNGEE. CDR3 length: 14 amino acids. The CDR3 DNA follows: TGTGCCAGCAGAGGACAGGGGGCGAGAAACACCATATATTTT. Translating gives CASRGQGARNTIYF.

This clonotype came up many times. J is TRBJ1-4 and V is TRBV30; D not certain. Germline V gene sequence: CDR1 GTSNPN, CDR2 SVGIG (reference sequence). The CDR3 has 11 amino acids. Trimming left V 2 bases short and J 15 bases short, with 13 bases between. CDR3 sequence reads: CAWSRTTLLFF. The CDR3 DNA sequence: TGTGCCTGGAGTAGAACGACCCTTTTGTTTTTT.

Only a few counts were recorded for this clonotype. The chain couples TRBV18 to TRBJ2-3; D is unresolved. The germline gives CDR1 KGHSH, CDR2 LQKENI. This CDR3 has 14 amino acids. The germline V and J ends were trimmed by 0 bases and 5 bases, with 9 bases remaining between them. The CDR3: CASSPPAMRDTQYF. The CDR3 region has the DNA TGTGCCAGCTCACCACCGGCCATGCGAGATACGCAGTATTTT.

This clonotype has more than one count but fewer than ten. V and J are TRBV4-1 and TRBJ2-7; possible D gene TRBD2, 6 bases. The CDR3 spans 19 residues. Germline V gene data show CDR1 as MGHRA and CDR2 as YSYEKL. V lost 2 bases and J lost 5, with 28 bases in between. This CDR3 is CASSQYGGRGLSWINEQYF. CDR3 bases: TGCGCCAGCAGCCAATATGGGGGGAGAGGGCTATCCTGGATCAACGAGCAGTACTTC.

This clonotype was detected only a few times. This may stem from a read error, because a much larger clone lies one nucleotide away. The V call is TRBV11-2, the J call TRBJ2-7; D is ambiguous. The CDR3 has 10 amino acids. Germline assignment: CDR1 SGHAT and CDR2 FQNNGV. This chain's CDR3 is CTSSLGEQYF. The CDR3 DNA reads as TGTACCAGCAGCTTGGGCGAGCAGTACTTC.

The chain employs TRBV7-2 and TRBJ2-1; 9 nucleotides agree with TRBD1. V shed 3 bases, J shed 6 bases, and the junction held 9 bases outside the gene matches. Germline-derived CDR1 and CDR2 are SGHTA and FQGNSA. The CDR3 is 16 residues long. The CDR3 loop is CASSFAPGQGANEQFF. The DNA of the CDR3 is TGTGCCAGCAGCTTTGCCCCGGGACAGGGTGCCAATGAGCAGTTCTTC.

V usage is TRBV18 and J usage is TRBJ1-2; the D is unclear. This CDR3 region has 14 residues. Trimming took off 3 bases at V and 3 bases at J, with 11 bases between the two ends. Germline loops: CDR1 KGHSH, CDR2 LQKENI. This chain's CDR3 is CASSPNTPDYGYTF. CDR3 coding DNA: TGTGCCAGCTCACCCAACACTCCTGACTATGGCTACACCTTC.